The clone carrying this T cell receptor (beta chain) has at least ten counts. The antigen is unknown. Regions amplified from RNA transcripts were the TCR beta CDR3 regions. HTBI primers were the set used in a first-round RT-PCR of the TCR CDR3. MiXCR was run by TCRdb on the multiplex PCR reads, yielding one entry per CDR3 protein. The data hold hundreds of thousands of distinct CDR3 sequences, with 38% observed a single time. This record belongs to a study of T cells in Graves' hyperthyroidism and ophthalmopathy. Study findings and constraints: Blood also showed most of the thyroid clonotypes that were expanded above 0.001.

Between the trimmed V and J ends, which lost 3 bases and 7 bases, there was a span of 21 bases. The CDR3 sequence is 16 residues long. The germline V gene encodes CDR1 SGHVS and CDR2 FNYEAQ. This receptor was obtained from a young man with Graves' hyperthyroidism. What was sequenced was blood. This chain links TRBV7-6 with TRBJ1-2, with D possibly matching TRBD1 (5 bases). This CDR3 is CASSLGTVMDWRGYTF. Written as DNA, the CDR3 is TGTGCCAGCAGCTTGGGGACGGTGATGGATTGGCGTGGCTACACCTTC.